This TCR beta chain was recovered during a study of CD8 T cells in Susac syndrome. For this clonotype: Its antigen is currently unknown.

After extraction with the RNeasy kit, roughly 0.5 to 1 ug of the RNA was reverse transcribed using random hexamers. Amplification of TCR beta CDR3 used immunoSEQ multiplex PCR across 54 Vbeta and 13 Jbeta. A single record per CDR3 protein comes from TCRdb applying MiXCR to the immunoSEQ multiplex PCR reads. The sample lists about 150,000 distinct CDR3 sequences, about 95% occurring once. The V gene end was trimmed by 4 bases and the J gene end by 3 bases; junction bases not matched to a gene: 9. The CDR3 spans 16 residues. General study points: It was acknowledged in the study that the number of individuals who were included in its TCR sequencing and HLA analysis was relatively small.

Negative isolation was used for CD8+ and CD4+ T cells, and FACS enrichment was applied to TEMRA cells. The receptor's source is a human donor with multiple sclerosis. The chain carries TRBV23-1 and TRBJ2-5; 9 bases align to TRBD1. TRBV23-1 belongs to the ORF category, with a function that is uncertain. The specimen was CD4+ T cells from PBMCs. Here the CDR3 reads CASSPKRRDREETQYF. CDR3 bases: TGCGCCAGCAGTCCTAAACGCCGGGACAGGGAAGAGACCCAGTACTTC.